This T cell receptor beta chain was recorded in a study of radiotherapy plus CTLA-4 blockade in lung cancer. At the level of the study: With 31% of patients having disease control, objective responses were seen in roughly 18%.

Study-wide points: Among blood TCR repertoires after radiotherapy plus ipilimumab, tumor-derived clones expanded.

The method was immunoSEQ multiplex PCR; TCRdb's version includes in-frame clones alone and lacks a portion of them. The table has tens of thousands of clones, more than 85% seen once; the top ten hold 0.85% to 0.95%. Ipilimumab-mediated CTLA-4 blockade plus focal radiation was given to patients having chemo-refractory metastatic non-small-cell lung cancer. Per germline, CDR1 LNHDA and CDR2 SQIVND (reference sequence). The CDR3 contains 14 residues. The V gene lost 3 bases and the J gene lost 7 bases, with 13 bases spanning the gap. With respect to this clone: Its antigen is not identified.

This clonotype was obtained from a human donor with non-small cell lung cancer who had stable disease on radiotherapy plus ipilimumab. The sequencing here drew on peripheral blood, taken from a patient treated with radiotherapy plus ipilimumab. The chain recombines TRBV19 with TRBJ1-5; D call uncertain. This CDR3 is CASSMGRKDQPQHF. The CDR3 bases are TGTGCCAGTAGTATGGGGAGGAAGGACCAGCCCCAGCATTTT. Complete variable domain (other parts from reference TRBV19 and TRBJ1-5): DGGITQSPKYLFRKEGQNVTLSCEQNLNHDAMYWYRQDPGQGLRLIYYSQIVNDFQKGDIAEGYSVSREKKESFPLTVTSAQKNPTAFYLCASSMGRKDQPQHFGDGTRLSIL.